This TCR beta chain was sequenced in a study of early T cells in non-severe SARS-CoV-2 infection. The wider study: Bulk RNA from unsorted whole blood was sequenced; chains were unpaired. Overall study results and limits: Private and CD4 specificities were missed by VDJdb matching, which favored anti-spike CD8 responses.

Trimming removed 6 bases from V and 5 bases from J; junction bases left unmatched: 5. The CDR3 has 13 residues. Germline loops: CDR1 MNHEY, CDR2 SVGEGT. Individual cDNA molecules received unique molecular identifiers. TCRdb called the 5' RACE reads again in MiXCR, with one record for every CDR3 protein. The sample includes 35,000 to 45,000 distinct CDR3 sequences, 5.8% of them seen just once. This clonotype has at least ten counts. Its cognate antigen is unknown. The sequenced sample consisted of whole blood. This chain links TRBV6-2 or TRBV6-3 with TRBJ2-7, with 9 nucleotides matching TRBD2. The receptor's source is an adult who was a healthcare worker with PCR-confirmed SARS-CoV-2 infection or an uninfected control (not recorded which). The CDR3 region is CASRGLAFDEQYF. The CDR3 DNA follows: TGTGCCAGCAGGGGACTAGCTTTCGACGAGCAGTACTTC.